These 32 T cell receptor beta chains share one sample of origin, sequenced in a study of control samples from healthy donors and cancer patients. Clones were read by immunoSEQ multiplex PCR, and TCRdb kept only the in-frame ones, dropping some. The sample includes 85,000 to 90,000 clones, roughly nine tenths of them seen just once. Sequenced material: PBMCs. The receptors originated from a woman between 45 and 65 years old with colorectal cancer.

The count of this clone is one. Written as DNA, the CDR3 is TGTGCCTGGAGTCCTCCCAGCAGCTATAATTCACCCCTCCACTTT. It codes for CAWSPPSSYNSPLHF. The chain carries TRBV30 and TRBJ1-6, with no clear D. The CDR3 length is 15 residues. Trimming stripped 2 bases from V and 3 bases from J, with 11 bases between. The germline V gene encodes CDR1 GTSNPN and CDR2 SVGIG (reference sequence).

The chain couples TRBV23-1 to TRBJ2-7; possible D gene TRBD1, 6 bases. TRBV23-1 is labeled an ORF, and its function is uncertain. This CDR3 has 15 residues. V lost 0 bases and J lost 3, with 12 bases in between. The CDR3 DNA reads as TGCGCCAGCAGTCAATCGAAGCAGGGGCTCTACGAGCAGTACGTC. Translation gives CASSQSKQGLYEQYV.

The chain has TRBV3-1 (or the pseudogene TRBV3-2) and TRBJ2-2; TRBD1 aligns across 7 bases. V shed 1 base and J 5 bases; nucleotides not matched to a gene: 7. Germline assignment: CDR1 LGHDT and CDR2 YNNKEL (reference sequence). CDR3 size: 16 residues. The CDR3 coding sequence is TGTGCCAGCAGCCAAGCGACAGGGCGGAGAACCGGGGAGCTGTTTTTT. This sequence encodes CASSQATGRRTGELFF.

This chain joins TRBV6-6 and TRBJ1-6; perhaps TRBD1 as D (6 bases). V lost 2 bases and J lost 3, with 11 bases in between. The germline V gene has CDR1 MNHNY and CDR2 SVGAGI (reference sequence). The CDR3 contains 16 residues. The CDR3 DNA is TGTGCCAGCAGTTACCTCGGGGGGCTCTATAATTCACCCCTCCACTTT. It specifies CASSYLGGLYNSPLHF.

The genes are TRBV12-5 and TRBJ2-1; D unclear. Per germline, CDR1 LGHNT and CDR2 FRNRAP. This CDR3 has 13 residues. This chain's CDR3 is CASSGSSYNEQFF. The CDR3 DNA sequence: TGTGCCTCGTCGGGTAGCTCCTACAATGAGCAGTTCTTC.

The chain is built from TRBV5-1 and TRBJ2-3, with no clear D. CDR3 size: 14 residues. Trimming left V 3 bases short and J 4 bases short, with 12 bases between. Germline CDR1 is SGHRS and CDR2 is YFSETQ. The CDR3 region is CASSSGSQADTQYF. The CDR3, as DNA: TGCGCCAGCAGCTCGGGCTCGCAGGCAGATACGCAGTATTTT. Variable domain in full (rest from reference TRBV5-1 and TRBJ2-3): KAGVTQTPRYLIKTRGQQVTLSCSPISGHRSVSWYQQTPGQGLQFLFEYFSETQRNKGNFPGRFSGRQFSNSRSEMNVSTLELGDSALYLCASSSGSQADTQYFGPGTRLTVL.

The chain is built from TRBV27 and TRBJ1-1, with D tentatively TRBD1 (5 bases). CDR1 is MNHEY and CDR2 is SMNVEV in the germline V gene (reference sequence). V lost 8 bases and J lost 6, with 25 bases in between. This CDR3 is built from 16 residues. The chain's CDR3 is CASLHMGRDGPPEAFF. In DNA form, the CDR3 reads TGTGCCAGCCTACATATGGGGAGGGACGGGCCCCCTGAAGCTTTCTTT.

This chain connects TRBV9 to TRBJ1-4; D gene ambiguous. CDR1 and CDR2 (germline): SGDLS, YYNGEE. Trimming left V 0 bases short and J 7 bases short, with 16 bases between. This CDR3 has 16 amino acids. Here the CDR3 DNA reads TGTGCCAGCAGCGTAGATCCGGGTGGGGTTGGTGAAAAACTGTTTTTT. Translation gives CASSVDPGGVGEKLFF.

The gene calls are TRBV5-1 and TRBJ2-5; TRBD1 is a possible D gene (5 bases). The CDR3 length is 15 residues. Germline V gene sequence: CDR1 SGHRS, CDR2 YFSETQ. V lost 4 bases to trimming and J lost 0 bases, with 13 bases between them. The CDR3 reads CASSLGLYNQETQYF. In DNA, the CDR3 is TGCGCCAGCAGCCTGGGGCTATACAACCAAGAGACCCAGTACTTC.

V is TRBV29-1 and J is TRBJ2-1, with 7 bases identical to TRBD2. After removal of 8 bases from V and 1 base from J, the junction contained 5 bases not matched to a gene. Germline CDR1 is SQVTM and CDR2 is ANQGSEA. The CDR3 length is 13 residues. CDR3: CSSTGGSYNEQFF. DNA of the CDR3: TGCAGCTCTACGGGGGGTTCCTACAATGAGCAGTTCTTC.

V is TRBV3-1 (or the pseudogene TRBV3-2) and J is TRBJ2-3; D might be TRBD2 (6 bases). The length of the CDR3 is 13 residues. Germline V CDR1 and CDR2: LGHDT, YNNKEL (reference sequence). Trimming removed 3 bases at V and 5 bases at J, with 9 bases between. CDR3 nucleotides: TGTGCCAGCAGCCAGCGGGGTTTAGATACGCAGTATTTT. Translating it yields CASSQRGLDTQYF.

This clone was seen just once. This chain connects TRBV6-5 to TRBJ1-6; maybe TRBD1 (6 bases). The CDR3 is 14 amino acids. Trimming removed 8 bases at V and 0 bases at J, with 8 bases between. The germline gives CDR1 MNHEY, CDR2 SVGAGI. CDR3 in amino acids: CASSGASYNSPLHF. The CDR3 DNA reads TGTGCCAGCTCGGGGGCCTCCTATAATTCACCCCTCCACTTT.

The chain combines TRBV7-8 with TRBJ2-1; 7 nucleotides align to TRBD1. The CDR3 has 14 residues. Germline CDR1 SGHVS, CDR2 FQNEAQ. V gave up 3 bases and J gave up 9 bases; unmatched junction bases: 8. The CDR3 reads CASSLYRGPVEQFF. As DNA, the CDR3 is TGTGCCAGCAGCTTGTACAGGGGCCCTGTTGAGCAGTTCTTC.

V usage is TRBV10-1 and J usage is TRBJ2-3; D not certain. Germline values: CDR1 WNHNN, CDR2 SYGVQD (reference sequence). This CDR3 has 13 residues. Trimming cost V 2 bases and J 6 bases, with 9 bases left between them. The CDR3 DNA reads TGCGCCAGCAGTGAGAACGGATGGGATACGCAGTATTTT. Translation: CASSENGWDTQYF.

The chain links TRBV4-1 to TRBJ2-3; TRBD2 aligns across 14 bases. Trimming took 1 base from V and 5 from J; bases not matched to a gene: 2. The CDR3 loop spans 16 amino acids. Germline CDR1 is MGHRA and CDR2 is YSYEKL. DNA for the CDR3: TGCGCCAGCAGCCAAGGACTAGCGGGGGGGAGAGATACGCAGTATTTT. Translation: CASSQGLAGGRDTQYF.

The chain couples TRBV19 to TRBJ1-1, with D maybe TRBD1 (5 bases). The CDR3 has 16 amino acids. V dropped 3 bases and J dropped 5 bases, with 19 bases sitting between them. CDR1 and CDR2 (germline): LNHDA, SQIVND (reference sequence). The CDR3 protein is CASSILYRQRGTEAFF. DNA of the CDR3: TGTGCCAGTAGTATCTTGTACAGGCAAAGAGGGACTGAAGCTTTCTTT.

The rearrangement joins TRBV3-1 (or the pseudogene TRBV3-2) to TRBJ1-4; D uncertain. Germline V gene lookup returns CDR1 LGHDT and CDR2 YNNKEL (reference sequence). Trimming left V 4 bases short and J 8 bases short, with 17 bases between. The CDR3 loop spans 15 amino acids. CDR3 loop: CASSRYPGGEEKLFF. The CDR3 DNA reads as TGTGCCAGCAGCCGCTATCCGGGCGGGGAGGAAAAACTGTTTTTT.

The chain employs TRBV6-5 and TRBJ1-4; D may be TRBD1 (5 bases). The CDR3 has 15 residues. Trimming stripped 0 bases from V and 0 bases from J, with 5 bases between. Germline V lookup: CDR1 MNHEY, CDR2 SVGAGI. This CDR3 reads CASSYSTATNEKLFF. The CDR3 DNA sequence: TGTGCCAGCAGTTACTCGACAGCAACTAATGAAAAACTGTTTTTT.

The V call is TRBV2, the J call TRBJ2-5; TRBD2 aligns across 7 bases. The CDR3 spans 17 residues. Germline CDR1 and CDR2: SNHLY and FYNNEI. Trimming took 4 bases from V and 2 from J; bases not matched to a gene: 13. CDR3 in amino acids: CASSGFQRGKGQETQYF. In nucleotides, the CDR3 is TGTGCCAGCAGTGGTTTCCAGCGGGGCAAAGGGCAAGAGACCCAGTACTTC.

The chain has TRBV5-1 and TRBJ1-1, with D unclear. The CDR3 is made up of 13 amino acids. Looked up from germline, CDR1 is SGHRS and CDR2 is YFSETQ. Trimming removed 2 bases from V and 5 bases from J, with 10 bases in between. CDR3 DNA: TGCGCCAGCAGCTTTTCCGCGAGTACTGAAGCTTTCTTT. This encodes CASSFSASTEAFF.

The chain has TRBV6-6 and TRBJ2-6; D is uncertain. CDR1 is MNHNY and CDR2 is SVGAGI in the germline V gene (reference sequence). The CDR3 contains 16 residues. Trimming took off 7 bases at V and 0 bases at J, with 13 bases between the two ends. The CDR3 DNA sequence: TGTGCCAGCACCCCGGCTGGCGTCTCTGGGGCCAACGTCCTGACTTTC. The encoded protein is CASTPAGVSGANVLTF.

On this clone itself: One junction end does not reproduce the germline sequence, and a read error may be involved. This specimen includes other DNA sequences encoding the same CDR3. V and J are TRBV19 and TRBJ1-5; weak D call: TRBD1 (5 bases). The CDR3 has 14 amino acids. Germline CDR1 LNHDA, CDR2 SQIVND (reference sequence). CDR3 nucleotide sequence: TGCGCCAGTAGTATCGGTCAGGGTGCGGTGGCCCAGCATTTT. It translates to CASSIGQGAVAQHF.

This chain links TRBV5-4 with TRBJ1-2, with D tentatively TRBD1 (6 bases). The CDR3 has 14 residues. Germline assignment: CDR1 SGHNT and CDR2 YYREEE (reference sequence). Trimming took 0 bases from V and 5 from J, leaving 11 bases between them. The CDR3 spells CASSLDRVEYGYTF. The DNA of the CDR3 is TGTGCCAGCAGCTTGGACAGGGTAGAGTATGGCTACACCTTC.

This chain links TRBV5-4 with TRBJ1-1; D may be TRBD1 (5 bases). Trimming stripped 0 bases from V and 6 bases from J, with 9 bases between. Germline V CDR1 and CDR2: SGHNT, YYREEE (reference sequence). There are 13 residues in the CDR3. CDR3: CASSLAGTAEAFF. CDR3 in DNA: TGTGCCAGCAGCTTGGCCGGGACGGCTGAAGCTTTCTTT.

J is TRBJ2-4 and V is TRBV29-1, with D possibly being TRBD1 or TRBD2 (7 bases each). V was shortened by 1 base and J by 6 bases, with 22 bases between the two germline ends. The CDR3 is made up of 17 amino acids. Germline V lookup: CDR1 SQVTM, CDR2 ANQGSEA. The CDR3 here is CSVEAPAGGVRGNIQYF. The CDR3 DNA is TGCAGCGTTGAAGCCCCGGCAGGGGGGGTTCGGGGAAACATTCAGTACTTC.

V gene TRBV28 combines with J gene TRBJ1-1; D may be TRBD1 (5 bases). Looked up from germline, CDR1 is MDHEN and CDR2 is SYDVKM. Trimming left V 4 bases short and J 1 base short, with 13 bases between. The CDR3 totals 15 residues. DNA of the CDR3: TGTGCCAGCAGTTCCTTCGGCGGGACGAACACTGAAGCTTTCTTT. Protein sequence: CASSSFGGTNTEAFF.

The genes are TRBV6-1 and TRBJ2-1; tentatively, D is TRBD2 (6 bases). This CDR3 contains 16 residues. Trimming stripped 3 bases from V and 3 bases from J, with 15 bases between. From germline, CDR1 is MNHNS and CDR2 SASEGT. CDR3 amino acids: CASSEEDRGLYNEQFF. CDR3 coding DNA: TGTGCCAGCAGTGAGGAAGATCGGGGACTCTACAATGAGCAGTTCTTC.

The CDR3 bases are TGTGCCAGCAGCCAACTAGGGGTGGCAGATACGCAGTATTTT. Protein sequence: CASSQLGVADTQYF. The genes are TRBV5-6 and TRBJ2-3, with D perhaps TRBD1 or TRBD2 (5 bases each). CDR1 is SGHDT and CDR2 is YYEEEE in the germline V gene. This CDR3 is built from 14 residues. The ends were cut back, 4 bases at V and 4 bases at J, with 13 bases in the middle.

CDR3 amino acids: CATSDRPGQGREKLFF. The CDR3 DNA reads as TGTGCCACCAGCGATAGGCCGGGACAGGGAAGGGAAAAACTGTTTTTT. The V gene is TRBV15, the J gene TRBJ1-4; 9 bases match TRBD1. The CDR3 spans 16 residues. Germline V gene lookup returns CDR1 LNHNV and CDR2 YYDKDF (reference sequence). After removal of 5 bases from V and 8 bases from J, the junction contained 12 bases not matched to a gene.

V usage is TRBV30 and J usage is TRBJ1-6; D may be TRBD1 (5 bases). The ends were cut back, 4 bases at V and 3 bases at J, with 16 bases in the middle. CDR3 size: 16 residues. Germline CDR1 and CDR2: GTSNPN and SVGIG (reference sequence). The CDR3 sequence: CAWKAGGEGYNSPLHF. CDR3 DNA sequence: TGTGCCTGGAAGGCCGGGGGAGAAGGCTATAATTCACCCCTCCACTTT.

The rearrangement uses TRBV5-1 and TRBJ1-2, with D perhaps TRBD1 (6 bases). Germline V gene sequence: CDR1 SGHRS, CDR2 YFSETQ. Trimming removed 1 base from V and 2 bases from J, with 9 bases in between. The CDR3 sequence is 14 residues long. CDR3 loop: CASSLTTGNYGYTF. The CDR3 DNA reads TGCGCCAGCAGCTTGACCACAGGGAACTATGGCTACACCTTC. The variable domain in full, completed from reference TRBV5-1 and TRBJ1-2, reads KAGVTQTPRYLIKTRGQQVTLSCSPISGHRSVSWYQQTPGQGLQFLFEYFSETQRNKGNFPGRFSGRQFSNSRSEMNVSTLELGDSALYLCASSLTTGNYGYTFGSGTRLTVV.

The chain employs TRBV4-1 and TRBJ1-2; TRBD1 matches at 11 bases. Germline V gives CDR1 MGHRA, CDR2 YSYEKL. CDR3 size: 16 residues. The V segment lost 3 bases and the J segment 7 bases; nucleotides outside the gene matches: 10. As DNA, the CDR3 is TGCGCCAGCAGCCACCTACTCGGACAGGGGGCGCGTGGCTACACCTTC. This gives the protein CASSHLLGQGARGYTF.